These 26 T cell receptor beta chains originate from one sample sequenced in a study of cytomegalovirus exposure and HLA in healthy donors. This PCR relied on a set of 60 Vbeta primers and 13 Jbeta primers. Measured with immunoSEQ multiplex PCR; TCRdb has only the in-frame clones, and not every one. The sample lists roughly 160,000 clones, more than 80% occurring once. Material: PBMCs. The receptor set was obtained from a male donor in good health and CMV-seronegative.

This clone was detected a few times. DNA for the CDR3: TGCGCCAGCAGCCAAGATGCCGGGACAGGGTCCGCTGAAGCTTTCTTT. It codes for CASSQDAGTGSAEAFF. This rearrangement joins TRBV4-3 to TRBJ1-1; TRBD1 matches 9 bases. The V gene's germline CDR1 is LGHNA and CDR2 YSLEER. The CDR3 is 16 residues long. Trimming cost V 0 bases and J 6 bases; bases outside gene matches: 8.

A few counts support this clone. This chain's CDR3 is CASSARVMGRNEQFF. CDR3 nucleotides: TGTGCCAGCAGTGCCAGGGTAATGGGGCGCAATGAGCAGTTCTTC. The chain uses TRBV6-1 and TRBJ2-1; maybe TRBD1 (5 bases). The V end lost 4 bases, the J end lost 6 bases, and 16 bases lay between the germline ends. The germline V gene encodes CDR1 MNHNS and CDR2 SASEGT. The CDR3 consists of 15 residues.

In this sample, this clone turned up once. In DNA form, the CDR3 reads TGTGCCAGCAGCCCACCTTCACGGGACTACGAGCAGTACTTC. Translating it yields CASSPPSRDYEQYF. This chain connects TRBV28 to TRBJ2-7, with a possible D match to TRBD2 (5 bases). Trimming took off 6 bases at V and 3 bases at J, with 15 bases between the two ends. Looked up from germline, CDR1 is MDHEN and CDR2 is SYDVKM. This CDR3 has 14 amino acids.

This chain connects TRBV5-1 to TRBJ2-7; D perhaps matches TRBD2 (5 bases). Trimming cost V 4 bases and J 4 bases, with 12 bases left between them. Germline V gene data show CDR1 as SGHRS and CDR2 as YFSETQ. CDR3 length: 13 amino acids. CDR3 residues: CASSANRGYEQYF. The CDR3 DNA is TGCGCCAGCAGCGCCAACCGGGGTTACGAGCAGTACTTC.

The chain links TRBV19 to TRBJ2-7; 9 bases are a match to TRBD1. The CDR3 has 15 amino acids. Germline V gene sequence: CDR1 LNHDA, CDR2 SQIVND (reference sequence). The trim removed 4 bases at V and 0 bases at J, leaving 4 bases unmatched. The DNA of the CDR3 is TGTGCCAGTAGTAAACGGACAGGGGACTCCTACGAGCAGTACTTC. Translation gives CASSKRTGDSYEQYF.

This chain's CDR3 is CATSRLAGVYEQYF. The CDR3 DNA is TGTGCCACCAGCAGACTAGCGGGAGTCTACGAGCAGTACTTC. The chain links TRBV15 to TRBJ2-7; 10 nucleotides align to TRBD2. In germline, CDR1 is LNHNV, CDR2 YYDKDF (reference sequence). This CDR3 comprises 14 residues. V dropped 2 bases and J dropped 3; count of bases not matched to a gene: 1.

A note on this clone: The same CDR3 is also encoded by other DNA sequences in this sample. This chain joins TRBV7-2 and TRBJ2-3; 8 nucleotides agree with TRBD2. The CDR3 totals 14 residues. In germline, CDR1 is SGHTA, CDR2 FQGNSA. V lost 5 bases and J lost 1; bases outside the gene matches: 2. CDR3 amino acids: CASSLTSGTDTQYF. For the CDR3, the DNA is TGTGCCAGCAGCCTGACTAGCGGCACAGATACGCAGTATTTT.

This rearrangement joins TRBV6-5 to TRBJ2-6; D is perhaps TRBD2 (5 bases). The CDR3 is made up of 16 amino acids. The germline CDR1 and CDR2 sequences are MNHEY and SVGAGI. The germline V and J ends were trimmed by 2 bases and 4 bases, with 12 bases remaining between them. CDR3 region: CASSYGSLAGANVLTF. The CDR3 nucleotides are TGTGCCAGCAGTTACGGGAGCCTTGCAGGGGCCAACGTCCTGACTTTC.

This rearrangement joins TRBV4-3 to TRBJ1-4; the D gene is possibly TRBD1 (5 bases). V was clipped by 6 bases and J by 8 bases, with 13 bases between them. CDR3 length: 13 residues. Germline V gives CDR1 LGHNA, CDR2 YSLEER. Written as DNA, the CDR3 is TGCGCCAGCAGTCTCCTGCAGGGCGAAAAACTGTTTTTT. Protein product: CASSLLQGEKLFF.

The V gene is TRBV6-1, the J gene TRBJ2-5, with a weak D call TRBD1 (6 bases). With the DNA end fitting TRBJ2-7 better, the J assignment may be wrong. From germline, CDR1 is MNHNS and CDR2 SASEGT. This CDR3 is built from 15 residues. The CDR3 here is CASSEIRGKLYEQYF. In nucleotides, the CDR3 is TGTGCCAGCAGTGAAATAAGGGGGAAGCTATACGAGCAGTACTTC.

The chain recombines TRBV29-1 with TRBJ1-1, with D perhaps TRBD1 (6 bases). The CDR3 contains 11 residues. CDR1 and CDR2 (germline): SQVTM, ANQGSEA. This CDR3 reads CGGAVNTEAFF. The CDR3, as DNA: TGCGGGGGCGCCGTGAACACTGAAGCTTTCTTT.

CDR3 DNA sequence: TGTGCCAGCAGCCAGGGACTAGCTTCGAACACCGGGGAGCTGTTTTTT. Protein sequence: CASSQGLASNTGELFF. V usage is TRBV5-4 and J usage is TRBJ2-2, with 9 bases identical to TRBD2. The CDR3 runs 16 residues. V lost 4 bases, J lost 0 bases, and 4 bases stayed unmatched. Germline-derived CDR1 and CDR2 are SGHNT and YYREEE (reference sequence).

The CDR3 nucleotides are TGTGCCAGCAGTTATGGGCCTGGGGAGACCCAGTACTTC. This codes for CASSYGPGETQYF. This sequence joins TRBV6-6 and TRBJ2-5, with unresolved D. Germline CDR1 MNHNY, CDR2 SVGAGI (reference sequence). The CDR3 runs to 13 residues. V shed 3 bases and J shed 5 bases, with 10 bases lying between them.

The V gene is TRBV19, the J gene TRBJ2-5; possible D gene TRBD1, 6 bases. The J call is doubtful: the DNA matches TRBJ2-7 better. There are 15 residues in the CDR3. The V gene's germline CDR1 is LNHDA and CDR2 SQIVND (reference sequence). CDR3 amino acids: CASSTQDSFSYEQYF. DNA of the CDR3: TGTGCCAGTAGTACCCAGGACAGCTTCTCCTACGAGCAGTACTTC.

The V and J genes are TRBV19 and TRBJ2-1; 9 bases fit TRBD2. The CDR3 sequence is 14 residues long. Looked up from germline, CDR1 is LNHDA and CDR2 is SQIVND (reference sequence). Germline trimming cut 3 bases from V and 7 bases from J; bases unmatched to any gene: 4. The CDR3 spells CASSIHSGRNEQFF. CDR3 coding DNA: TGTGCCAGTAGTATCCATAGCGGGAGAAATGAGCAGTTCTTC.

The CDR3 loop is CASSPDRGSGTEAFF. In DNA form, the CDR3 reads TGTGCCAGCAGCCCAGACAGGGGTAGCGGCACTGAAGCTTTCTTT. The chain is built from TRBV7-9 and TRBJ1-1, with 8 bases that match TRBD1. This CDR3 spans 15 amino acids. With V trimmed by 5 bases and J by 4 bases, 9 bases remained unmatched. Per the germline V gene, CDR1 is SEHNR and CDR2 is FQNEAQ (reference sequence).

This clone was recorded once. V is TRBV27 and J is TRBJ1-2; 9 bases agree with TRBD1. V lost 7 bases, J lost 8 bases, and 14 bases stayed unmatched. This CDR3 is 15 amino acids long. The V gene's germline CDR1 is MNHEY and CDR2 SMNVEV (reference sequence). CDR3 DNA: TGTGCCAGCACAAGAAATCCGGGACAGGGAGGCGGCTACACCTTC. Translating gives CASTRNPGQGGGYTF.

This clone came up once. The gene calls are TRBV5-1 and TRBJ2-2; 7 nucleotides agree with TRBD2. Germline V lookup: CDR1 SGHRS, CDR2 YFSETQ. The CDR3 has 16 amino acids. J was trimmed by 4 bases and V by 4 bases; bases with no gene match: 10. CDR3 sequence (DNA): TGCGCCAGCAGCCCACTATCCGGCGGGAGCACCGGGGAGCTGTTTTTT. It yields the protein CASSPLSGGSTGELFF.

The chain has TRBV19 and TRBJ2-7, with 10 bases identical to TRBD1. Germline V lookup: CDR1 LNHDA, CDR2 SQIVND (reference sequence). The V and J ends lost 3 bases and 6 bases, in that order; junction bases with no gene match: 5. CDR3 length equals 14 residues. The CDR3 sequence is CASSIGGQGVEQYF. CDR3 coding DNA: TGTGCCAGTAGTATCGGAGGACAGGGGGTCGAGCAGTACTTC.

This sequence joins TRBV5-6 and TRBJ2-3; D is unclear. The germline V and J ends were trimmed by 0 bases and 4 bases, with 3 bases remaining between them. CDR1 and CDR2 from the germline V gene are SGHDT and YYEEEE. There are 12 residues in the CDR3. The CDR3 nucleotides read TGTGCCAGCAGCTTGGTCGCAGATACGCAGTATTTT. Translating it yields CASSLVADTQYF.

V is TRBV29-1 and J is TRBJ1-5, with D possibly TRBD1 on 6 matching bases. The germline V and J ends were trimmed by 6 bases and 4 bases, with 10 bases remaining between them. Germline lookup yields CDR1 SQVTM and CDR2 ANQGSEA. The CDR3 loop spans 12 amino acids. The CDR3 reads CSVRQGNQPQHF. The CDR3 nucleotides read TGCAGCGTGCGTCAGGGGAATCAGCCCCAGCATTTT.

The chain combines TRBV28 with TRBJ1-1; 7 bases line up with TRBD1. The J segment lost 4 bases and the V segment lost 5 bases, leaving 4 bases of the junction unmatched. The CDR3 loop spans 13 amino acids. Looked up from germline, CDR1 is MDHEN and CDR2 is SYDVKM. The CDR3 coding sequence is TGTGCCAGCAGTCCTAACAGGGGCACTGAAGCTTTCTTT. Amino acid sequence: CASSPNRGTEAFF.

CDR3 protein: CASSLVGVAGANTGELFF. The CDR3 DNA is TGTGCCAGCAGCTTAGTAGGGGTGGCGGGGGCGAACACCGGGGAGCTGTTTTTT. The chain has TRBV7-6 and TRBJ2-2; 7 nucleotides agree with TRBD2. With V trimmed by 1 base and J by 0 bases, 8 bases remained unmatched. The CDR3 has 18 amino acids. In germline, CDR1 is SGHVS, CDR2 FNYEAQ.

The chain joins TRBV5-1 to TRBJ2-7; 10 bases match TRBD1. CDR3 length: 17 residues. From germline, CDR1 is SGHRS and CDR2 YFSETQ. V was clipped by 0 bases and J by 1 base; unmatched bases: 7. The CDR3 loop reads CASSLAHTGQGSYEQYF. CDR3 DNA sequence: TGCGCCAGCAGCTTGGCCCACACGGGACAGGGGTCCTACGAGCAGTACTTC.

V usage is TRBV30 and J usage is TRBJ2-4, with 7 positions matching TRBD2. The ends lost 5 bases at V and 8 bases at J; junction bases unmatched: 6. This CDR3 has 12 residues. CDR1 and CDR2 (germline): GTSNPN, SVGIG (reference sequence). CDR3 DNA: TGTGCCTGGGGAGGGAGGGTGGACATTCAGTACTTC. Its translation is CAWGGRVDIQYF.

The V gene is TRBV9, the J gene TRBJ1-3; 7 positions agree with TRBD1. The V and J ends lost 0 bases and 4 bases, in that order; junction bases with no gene match: 10. Germline V gene sequence: CDR1 SGDLS, CDR2 YYNGEE. This CDR3 contains 17 residues. CDR3 coding DNA: TGTGCCAGCAGCGTAGCGCCCCAACAGGGGTCCGGAAACACCATATATTTT. It yields the protein CASSVAPQQGSGNTIYF.